One and the same sample provided the 29 T cell receptor beta chains below, sequenced in a study of blood T cell repertoires in COVID-19. Sequencing used immunoSEQ multiplex PCR; TCRdb keeps in-frame clones, though not all of them. The sample lists fewer than 200,000 clones; 82% were seen once. The specimen sequenced was PBMCs or T cells enriched from blood (not recorded which). The receptors shown here come from a man aged 55 to 70 who had recovered from COVID-19.

The gene calls are TRBV18 and TRBJ1-6; 9 positions agree with TRBD1. The CDR3 runs to 15 residues. Trimming at V came to 5 bases and at J to 5 bases, leaving 4 bases not matched to a gene. CDR1 and CDR2 from the germline V gene are KGHSH and LQKENI. The CDR3 DNA follows: TGTGCCAGCTCATCGGACAGGGGTGATAATTCACCCCTCCACTTT. This gives the protein CASSSDRGDNSPLHF.

The chain uses TRBV18 and TRBJ2-1; 7 nucleotides agree with TRBD1. Trimming at V came to 1 base and at J to 4 bases, leaving 4 bases not matched to a gene. CDR3 length: 15 residues. The germline gives CDR1 KGHSH, CDR2 LQKENI. The CDR3 region has the DNA TGTGCCAGCTCACCACGGGGACAGACTTACAATGAGCAGTTCTTC. Protein: CASSPRGQTYNEQFF.

The V gene is TRBV2, the J gene TRBJ2-4; 7 bases fit TRBD1. Germline loops: CDR1 SNHLY, CDR2 FYNNEI. Germline trimming cut 10 bases from V and 6 bases from J; bases unmatched to any gene: 9. The CDR3 loop spans 13 amino acids. CDR3 DNA: TGTGCCACCGATGGACAGGAGAGAAACATTCAGTACTTC. It specifies CATDGQERNIQYF.

This sequence joins TRBV28 and TRBJ2-7, with TRBD2 matching over 7 bases. V dropped 7 bases and J dropped 3; count of bases not matched to a gene: 6. This CDR3 has 13 amino acids. Germline CDR1 reads MDHEN; CDR2 reads SYDVKM. In DNA, the CDR3 is TGTGCCAGCACCGCAGCGGGGTTCTACGAGCAGTACTTC. It is translated as CASTAAGFYEQYF.

The V call is TRBV27, the J call TRBJ2-7; D perhaps matches TRBD1 (6 bases). Between the trimmed V and J ends, which lost 2 bases and 1 base, there was a span of 12 bases. Looked up from germline, CDR1 is MNHEY and CDR2 is SMNVEV (reference sequence). The CDR3 contains 15 residues. The CDR3 loop is CASSLKGEWSYEQYF. CDR3 DNA: TGTGCCAGCAGTTTAAAGGGGGAGTGGTCCTACGAGCAGTACTTC.

V usage is TRBV5-1 and J usage is TRBJ1-2; TRBD1 matches 7 bases. Losses at the gene ends were 0 bases for V and 4 bases for J; bases not matched to a gene: 6. The CDR3 extends over 15 amino acids. From germline, CDR1 is SGHRS and CDR2 YFSETQ. This chain's CDR3 is CASSLVAGGSYGYTF. The CDR3 DNA reads TGCGCCAGCAGCTTGGTAGCAGGGGGATCCTATGGCTACACCTTC.

Comment on this clone: One base away lies a much larger clone, so this may be a sequencing read error. The chain recombines TRBV5-1 with TRBJ2-6; a weak D match, TRBD1 (5 bases). The germline V and J ends were trimmed by 3 bases and 3 bases, with 13 bases remaining between them. This CDR3 is built from 16 residues. Germline CDR1 SGHRS, CDR2 YFSETQ. Here the CDR3 DNA reads TGCGCCAGCAGCTGGACAAGGGGCGGTGGGGCCAACGTCCTGACTTTC. Translating gives CASSWTRGGGANVLTF.

The rearrangement joins TRBV12-3 or TRBV12-4 to TRBJ1-5, with D possibly being TRBD1 (5 bases). CDR3 length: 13 amino acids. With 4 bases removed from V and 8 bases from J, the gap between germline ends came to 12 bases. CDR3 DNA: TGTGCCAGCAGTTCACGGGGGATTGAGCCCCAGCATTTT. Translated: CASSSRGIEPQHF.

DNA of the CDR3: TGTGCCAGCAGCTACAGGAACTCTGGGGCCAACGTCCTGACTTTC. Protein: CASSYRNSGANVLTF. The rearrangement links TRBV7-2 to TRBJ2-6, with a tentative D call TRBD1 (5 bases). The V gene lost 4 bases and the J gene lost 0 bases, with 7 bases spanning the gap. CDR3 length: 15 amino acids. Germline CDR1 and CDR2: SGHTA and FQGNSA.

This clone was recorded a few times. This chain connects TRBV5-5 to TRBJ2-1; TRBD1 agrees at 8 bases. This CDR3 comprises 14 residues. Germline loops: CDR1 SGHKS, CDR2 YYEKEE (reference sequence). After removal of 5 bases from V and 4 bases from J, the junction contained 5 bases not matched to a gene. The CDR3, as DNA: TGTGCCAGCAGTTACGGACAGGGTTACAATGAGCAGTTCTTC. Translation: CASSYGQGYNEQFF.

The J gene is TRBJ2-1, the V gene TRBV9; TRBD2 is a possible D gene (6 bases). CDR1 is SGDLS, CDR2 YYNGEE, per germline. CDR3 length: 15 amino acids. Deletions cut 3 bases from V and 6 bases from J, with 16 bases between. This CDR3 reads CASSAATGEINEQFF. The CDR3, as DNA: TGTGCCAGCAGCGCAGCAACGGGAGAAATCAATGAGCAGTTCTTC.

The chain uses TRBV18 and TRBJ1-6; 8 bases match TRBD1. Trimming took 3 bases from V and 6 from J; bases not matched to a gene: 7. Germline assignment: CDR1 KGHSH and CDR2 LQKENI. This CDR3 has 16 residues. The CDR3 DNA follows: TGTGCCAGCTCACCCCGGACGGGACAGGCTAATTCACCCCTCCACTTT. Translation gives CASSPRTGQANSPLHF.

This chain links TRBV2 with TRBJ2-2; tentatively, D is TRBD1 (5 bases). This CDR3 spans 13 amino acids. Trimming pared 7 bases from V and 5 bases from J, leaving 11 bases between. CDR1 SNHLY and CDR2 FYNNEI come from the germline V gene. The DNA of the CDR3 is TGTGCCAGCACGACAGTTTTAACCGGGGAGCTGTTTTTT. Its translation: CASTTVLTGELFF.

The chain couples TRBV18 to TRBJ1-1; D unclear. The CDR3 has 13 residues. Germline CDR1 reads KGHSH; CDR2 reads LQKENI. V was pared by 4 bases and J by 0 bases, with 6 bases between. The CDR3 DNA follows: TGTGCCAGCTCACGCGGTCTGAACACTGAAGCTTTCTTT. It codes for CASSRGLNTEAFF.

The CDR3 DNA reads as TGTGCCAGCAGTTTAGACTCCCGAGGGTACTACGAGCAGTACTTC. It translates to CASSLDSRGYYEQYF. This chain links TRBV6-2 or TRBV6-3 with TRBJ2-7; TRBD2 is a possible D gene (5 bases). Germline loops: CDR1 MNHEY, CDR2 SVGEGT. The CDR3 loop spans 15 amino acids. Deletions cut 4 bases from V and 3 bases from J, with 16 bases between.

This chain links TRBV11-1 with TRBJ1-2, with 7 bases that match TRBD1. Germline CDR1 and CDR2: SGHAT and FQDESV (reference sequence). This CDR3 comprises 13 residues. The V gene end was trimmed by 3 bases and the J gene end by 2 bases; junction bases not matched to a gene: 0. CDR3 in amino acids: CASSLGQNYGYTF. In DNA form, the CDR3 reads TGTGCCAGCAGCTTGGGACAGAACTATGGCTACACCTTC.

This sequence joins TRBV7-7 and TRBJ1-5; unclear D gene. Looked up from germline, CDR1 is SSHAT and CDR2 is FNYEAQ (reference sequence). This CDR3 is built from 15 residues. The germline V and J ends were trimmed by 4 bases and 4 bases, with 14 bases remaining between them. CDR3 DNA sequence: TGTGCCAGCAGCTCGCAAGTGAAACAGAATCAGCCCCAGCATTTT. Encoded protein: CASSSQVKQNQPQHF.

The chain is built from TRBV9 and TRBJ1-4; no reliable D call. CDR3 length equals 15 residues. From germline, CDR1 is SGDLS and CDR2 YYNGEE. Trimming pared 0 bases from V and 3 bases from J, leaving 9 bases between. Here the CDR3 reads CASSVGAGPNEKLFF. CDR3 sequence (DNA): TGTGCCAGCAGCGTAGGGGCAGGTCCTAATGAAAAACTGTTTTTT. Together with reference TRBV9 and TRBJ1-4, the CDR3 gives the full variable domain: DSGVTQTPKHLITATGQRVTLRCSPRSGDLSVYWYQQSLDQGLQFLIQYYNGEERAKGNILERFSAQQFPDLHSELNLSSLELGDSALYFCASSVGAGPNEKLFFGSGTQLSVL.

The count of this clone is one. V gene TRBV27 combines with J gene TRBJ2-1; TRBD2 matches at 12 bases. Germline V CDR1 and CDR2: MNHEY, SMNVEV (reference sequence). This CDR3 spans 15 amino acids. V lost 6 bases, J lost 4 bases, and 4 bases stayed unmatched. CDR3 residues: CASSTTSGSYNEQFF. The CDR3 DNA sequence: TGTGCCAGCAGCACGACTAGCGGGAGTTACAATGAGCAGTTCTTC.

V is TRBV6-5 and J is TRBJ1-2, with a tentative D call TRBD1 (6 bases). The V gene lost 6 bases and the J gene lost 2 bases, with 16 bases spanning the gap. The CDR3 is 15 amino acids. Germline lookup yields CDR1 MNHEY and CDR2 SVGAGI. The CDR3 sequence is CASSPGTYYNYGYTF. The CDR3 DNA is TGTGCCAGCAGCCCGGGGACATATTACAACTATGGCTACACCTTC.

The rearrangement uses TRBV19 and TRBJ2-1; 10 bases are shared with TRBD2. The trim removed 3 bases at V and 4 bases at J, leaving 9 bases unmatched. Per germline, CDR1 LNHDA and CDR2 SQIVND (reference sequence). CDR3 length: 17 amino acids. CDR3: CASSMTTTSGEYNEQFF. The CDR3 coding sequence is TGTGCCAGTAGTATGACCACAACTAGCGGGGAGTACAATGAGCAGTTCTTC.

V gene TRBV3-1 (or the pseudogene TRBV3-2) combines with J gene TRBJ2-1; weak D call: TRBD2 (7 bases). CDR1 is LGHDT, CDR2 YNNKEL, per germline (reference sequence). This CDR3 region has 15 residues. With 6 bases removed from V and 5 bases from J, the gap between germline ends came to 17 bases. In DNA form, the CDR3 reads TGTGCCAGCAGTCATTGGGGGGGGCGACACAATGAGCAGTTCTTC. As protein: CASSHWGGRHNEQFF.

The gene calls are TRBV19 and TRBJ2-5, with D tentatively TRBD1 (6 bases). The CDR3 runs 15 residues. Germline CDR1 LNHDA, CDR2 SQIVND (reference sequence). Trimming left V 5 bases short and J 3 bases short, with 16 bases between. The CDR3 nucleotides read TGTGCCAGTAGTGCGCACACCGGGACAAAAGAGACCCAGTACTTC. It yields the protein CASSAHTGTKETQYF.

The rearrangement links TRBV7-9 to TRBJ2-6; TRBD2 is a possible D gene (6 bases). This CDR3 has 14 residues. V was trimmed by 8 bases and J by 0 bases, leaving 8 bases between them. In germline, CDR1 is SEHNR, CDR2 FQNEAQ (reference sequence). In nucleotides, the CDR3 is TGTGCCAGCGGGGGACTCTCTGGGGCCAACGTCCTGACTTTC. Residues: CASGGLSGANVLTF. The full variable domain, rest sourced from reference TRBV7-9 and TRBJ2-6, is DTGVSQNPRHKITKRGQNVTFRCDPISEHNRLYWYRQTLGQGPEFLTYFQNEAQLEKSRLLSDRFSAERPKGSFSTLEIQRTEQGDSAMYLCASGGLSGANVLTFGAGSRLTVL.

J is TRBJ1-3 and V is TRBV7-9; the match to TRBD1 covers 8 bases. The V gene's germline CDR1 is SEHNR and CDR2 FQNEAQ (reference sequence). V was pared by 6 bases and J by 4 bases, with 11 bases of the junction left unmatched. The CDR3 covers 16 residues. DNA for the CDR3: TGTGCCAGCAGTTTCCCCACCGACAGGGGAGGAAACACCATATATTTT. Its translation: CASSFPTDRGGNTIYF.

The CDR3, as DNA: TGTGCCTGGAGACTAGGGTCCGGAAGTGGCAATCAGCCCCAGCATTTT. It is translated as CAWRLGSGSGNQPQHF. The chain has TRBV30 and TRBJ1-5, with D unresolved. The CDR3 length is 16 residues. The V and J ends lost 3 bases and 2 bases respectively, with 17 bases between them. In germline, CDR1 is GTSNPN, CDR2 SVGIG (reference sequence). Full variable domain (remainder filled in from reference TRBV30 and TRBJ1-5): SQTIHQWPATLVQPVGSPLSLECTVEGTSNPNLYWYRQAAGRGLQLLFYSVGIGQISSEVPQNLSASRPQDRQFILSSKKLLLSDSGFYLCAWRLGSGSGNQPQHFGDGTRLSIL.

This clone was seen once. V usage is TRBV5-5 and J usage is TRBJ2-3, with 10 bases fitting TRBD2. The CDR3 runs 15 residues. Germline values: CDR1 SGHKS, CDR2 YYEKEE (reference sequence). The J segment lost 5 bases and the V segment lost 3 bases, leaving 6 bases of the junction unmatched. CDR3 sequence (DNA): TGTGCCAGCAGCTCCAGCGGGGGGGCCATAGATACGCAGTATTTT. As protein: CASSSSGGAIDTQYF.

The chain has TRBV19 and TRBJ2-1; 13 bases fit TRBD2. V was clipped by 3 bases and J by 6 bases; unmatched bases: 5. In germline, CDR1 is LNHDA, CDR2 SQIVND (reference sequence). The CDR3 has 16 amino acids. The DNA of the CDR3 is TGTGCCAGTAGTATTGGACTAGCGGGAGAGTCCAATGAGCAGTTCTTC. Translation gives CASSIGLAGESNEQFF.

The chain employs TRBV19 and TRBJ2-2; no clear D. Germline CDR1 is LNHDA and CDR2 is SQIVND (reference sequence). V lost 7 bases and J lost 0, with 12 bases in between. There are 15 residues in the CDR3. DNA of the CDR3: TGTGCCAGTAAGCGTTTAGTGGCGAACACCGGGGAGCTGTTTTTT. Its protein product is CASKRLVANTGELFF. Full variable domain (missing parts from reference TRBV19 and TRBJ2-2): DGGITQSPKYLFRKEGQNVTLSCEQNLNHDAMYWYRQDPGQGLRLIYYSQIVNDFQKGDIAEGYSVSREKKESFPLTVTSAQKNPTAFYLCASKRLVANTGELFFGEGSRLTVL.